This T cell receptor (beta chain) came from a study of blood T cell repertoires in COVID-19. Overall study: The cDNA or gDNA used as material had been derived from T cells, B-cell-depleted T cells, or PBMCs.

Profiled with immunoSEQ multiplex PCR; TCRdb holds only in-frame clones, not every one. The sample carries 250,000 or so clones, around 90% recorded once. The germline V gene has CDR1 WNHNN and CDR2 SYGVQD (reference sequence). Trimming cost V 5 bases and J 7 bases, with 15 bases left between them. This CDR3 has 13 amino acids. Cohort placement rested on clinical history that participants reported themselves. The rearrangement links TRBV10-1 to TRBJ2-7; D unresolved. The sample was PBMCs or T cells enriched from blood (not recorded which). The clonotype was recovered from a woman in her twenties or thirties with acute COVID-19. This CDR3 reads CASSTGVGREQYF. The DNA of the CDR3 is TGCGCCAGCAGTACCGGAGTCGGTCGGGAGCAGTACTTC.